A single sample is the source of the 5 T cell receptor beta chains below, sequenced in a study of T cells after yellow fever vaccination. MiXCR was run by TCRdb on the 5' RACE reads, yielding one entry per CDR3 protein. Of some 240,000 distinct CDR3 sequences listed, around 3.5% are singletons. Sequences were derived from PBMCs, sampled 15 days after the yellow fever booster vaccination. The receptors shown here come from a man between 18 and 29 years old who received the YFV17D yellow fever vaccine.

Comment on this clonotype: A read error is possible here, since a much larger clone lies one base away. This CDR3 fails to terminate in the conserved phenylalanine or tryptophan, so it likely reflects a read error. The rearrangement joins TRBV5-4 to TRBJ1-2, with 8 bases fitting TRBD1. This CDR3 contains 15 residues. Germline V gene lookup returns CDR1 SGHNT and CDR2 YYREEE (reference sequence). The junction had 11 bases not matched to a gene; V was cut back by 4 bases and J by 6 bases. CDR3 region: CASSDRTGYSDGYTS. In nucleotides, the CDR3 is TGTGCCAGCAGCGATAGGACAGGGTATTCCGATGGCTACACCTCC.

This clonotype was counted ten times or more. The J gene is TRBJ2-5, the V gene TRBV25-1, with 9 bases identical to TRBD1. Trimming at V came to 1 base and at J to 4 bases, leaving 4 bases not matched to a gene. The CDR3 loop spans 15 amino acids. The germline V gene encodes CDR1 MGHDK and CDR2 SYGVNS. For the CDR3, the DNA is TGTGCCAGCAGTGAATGGGGGACAGGGCGAGAGACCCAGTACTTC. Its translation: CASSEWGTGRETQYF.

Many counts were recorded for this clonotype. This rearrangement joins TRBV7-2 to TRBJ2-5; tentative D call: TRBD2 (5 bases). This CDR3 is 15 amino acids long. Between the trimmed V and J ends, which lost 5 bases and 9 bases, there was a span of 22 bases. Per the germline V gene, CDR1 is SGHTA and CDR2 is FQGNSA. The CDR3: CASSRPEGLPRAQYF. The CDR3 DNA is TGTGCCAGCAGCCGTCCCGAAGGACTGCCCCGGGCCCAGTACTTC.

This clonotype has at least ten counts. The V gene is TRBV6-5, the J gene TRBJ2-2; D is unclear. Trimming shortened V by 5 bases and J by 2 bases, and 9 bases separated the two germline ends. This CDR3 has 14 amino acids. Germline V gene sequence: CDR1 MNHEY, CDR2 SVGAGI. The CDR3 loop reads CASSRRPNTGELFF. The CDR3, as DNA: TGTGCCAGCAGTAGACGACCCAACACCGGGGAGCTGTTTTTT.

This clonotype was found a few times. The chain's CDR3 is CASSLGRQDGYTF. The CDR3 DNA follows: TGCGCCAGCAGCTTGGGACGTCAGGATGGCTACACCTTC. The V gene is TRBV5-1, the J gene TRBJ1-2; D call uncertain. V was cut by 0 bases and J by 6 bases, with 9 bases left in between. The CDR3 has 13 residues. The V gene's germline CDR1 is SGHRS and CDR2 YFSETQ.